This T cell receptor beta chain was sequenced in a study of blood T cells in healthy people across ages. V was clipped by 7 bases and J by 4 bases, with 17 bases between them. Germline values: CDR1 SEHNR, CDR2 FQNEAQ (reference sequence). This CDR3 spans 15 amino acids. This clonotype was seen just once. The antigen is undetermined. In terms of origin and age, donors were healthy Caucasian individuals from Russia aged about 6 to 90. A second PCR of roughly 7 to 11 cycles used a sample-barcoded 5' primer and a J-beta primer mix. TCRdb reprocessed the 5' RACE reads via MiXCR and lists one record per CDR3 protein. The sample consists of 2 million or so distinct CDR3 sequences, around 48% of them appearing once. Study outcomes and limitations: Estimated diversity across one million T cells was deemed an underestimate. Across the age range, TCR beta diversity per million T cells fell in a roughly linear way. Expanded clonotype changes were possibly confounded by unknown donor CMV status.

The sequence came from a woman between 35 and 50 years old in good health. The material sequenced was blood. This chain connects TRBV7-9 to TRBJ2-1, with D possibly called TRBD1 or TRBD2 (5 bases each). CDR3: CASTIGAEVYNEQFF. The CDR3 region has the DNA TGTGCCAGCACAATCGGGGCGGAGGTATACAATGAGCAGTTCTTC.